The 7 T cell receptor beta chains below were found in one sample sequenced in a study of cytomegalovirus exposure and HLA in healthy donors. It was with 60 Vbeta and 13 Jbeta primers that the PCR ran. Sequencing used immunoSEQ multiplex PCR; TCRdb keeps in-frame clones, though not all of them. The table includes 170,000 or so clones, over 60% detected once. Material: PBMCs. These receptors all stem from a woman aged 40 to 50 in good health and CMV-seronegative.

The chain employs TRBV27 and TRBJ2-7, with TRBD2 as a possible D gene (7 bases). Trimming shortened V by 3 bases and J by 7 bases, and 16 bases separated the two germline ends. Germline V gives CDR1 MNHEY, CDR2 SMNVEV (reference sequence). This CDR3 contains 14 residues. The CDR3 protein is CASSLGGGLLEQYF. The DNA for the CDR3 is TGTGCCAGCAGTTTGGGGGGGGGCCTGCTTGAGCAGTACTTC.

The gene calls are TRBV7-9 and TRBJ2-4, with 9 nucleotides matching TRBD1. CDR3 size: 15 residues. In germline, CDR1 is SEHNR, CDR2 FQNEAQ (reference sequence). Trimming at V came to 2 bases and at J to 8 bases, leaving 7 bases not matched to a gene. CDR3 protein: CASSLTARTGDIQYF. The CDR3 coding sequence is TGTGCCAGCAGCTTAACGGCACGGACAGGGGACATTCAGTACTTC.

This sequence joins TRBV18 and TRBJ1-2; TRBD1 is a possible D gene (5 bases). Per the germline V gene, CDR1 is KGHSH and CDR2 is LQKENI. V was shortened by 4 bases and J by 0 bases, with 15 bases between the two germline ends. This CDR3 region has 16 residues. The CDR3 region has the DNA TGTGCCAGCTCACAAACGACAGTAATGCCTAACTATGGCTACACCTTC. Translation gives CASSQTTVMPNYGYTF.

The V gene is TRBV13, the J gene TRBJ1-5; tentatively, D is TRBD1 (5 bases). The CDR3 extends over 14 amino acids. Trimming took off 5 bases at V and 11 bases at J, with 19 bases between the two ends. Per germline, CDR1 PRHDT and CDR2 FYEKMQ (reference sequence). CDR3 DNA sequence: TGTGCCAGCAGCCTCGGGACCTCCCGCGGGGCCCAGCATTTT. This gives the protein CASSLGTSRGAQHF.

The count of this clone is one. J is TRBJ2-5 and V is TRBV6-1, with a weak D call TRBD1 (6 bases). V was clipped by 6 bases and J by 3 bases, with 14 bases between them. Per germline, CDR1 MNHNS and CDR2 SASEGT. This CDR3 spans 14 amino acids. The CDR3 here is CASSEDSWKETQYF. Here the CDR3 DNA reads TGTGCCAGCAGCGAGGACAGTTGGAAAGAGACCCAGTACTTC.

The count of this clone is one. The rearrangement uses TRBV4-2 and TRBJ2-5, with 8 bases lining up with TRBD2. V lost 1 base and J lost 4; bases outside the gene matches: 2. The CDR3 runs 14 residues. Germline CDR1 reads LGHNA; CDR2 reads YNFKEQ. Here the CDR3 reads CASSQAGGGETQYF. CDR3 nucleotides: TGTGCCAGCAGCCAAGCCGGGGGGGGAGAGACCCAGTACTTC.

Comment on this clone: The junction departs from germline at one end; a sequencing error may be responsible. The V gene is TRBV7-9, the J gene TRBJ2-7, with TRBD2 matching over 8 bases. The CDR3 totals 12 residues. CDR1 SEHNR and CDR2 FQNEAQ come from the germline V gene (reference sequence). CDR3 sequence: CSSSGGRHEQYF. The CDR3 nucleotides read TGTTCCAGCAGCGGGGGCCGCCACGAGCAGTACTTC.